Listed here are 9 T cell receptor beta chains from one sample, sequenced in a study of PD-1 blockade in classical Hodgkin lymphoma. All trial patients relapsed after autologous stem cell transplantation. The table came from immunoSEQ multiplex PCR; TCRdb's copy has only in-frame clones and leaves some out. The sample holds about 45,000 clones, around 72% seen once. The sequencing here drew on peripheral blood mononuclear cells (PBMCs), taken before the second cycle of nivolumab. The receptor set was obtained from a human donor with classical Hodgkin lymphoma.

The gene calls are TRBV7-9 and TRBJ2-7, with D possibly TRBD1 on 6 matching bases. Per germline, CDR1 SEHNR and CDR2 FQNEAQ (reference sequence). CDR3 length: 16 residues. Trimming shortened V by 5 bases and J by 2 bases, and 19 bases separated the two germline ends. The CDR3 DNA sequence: TGTGCCAGCAGCCCCCCGGGACACTTGGCGCCCTACGAGCAGTACTTC. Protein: CASSPPGHLAPYEQYF.

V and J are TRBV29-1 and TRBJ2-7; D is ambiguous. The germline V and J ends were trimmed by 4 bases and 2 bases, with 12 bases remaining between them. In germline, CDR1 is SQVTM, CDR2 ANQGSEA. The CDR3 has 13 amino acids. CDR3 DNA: TGCAGCGTTGTCACAGATAAACCCTACGAGCAGTACTTC. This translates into CSVVTDKPYEQYF.

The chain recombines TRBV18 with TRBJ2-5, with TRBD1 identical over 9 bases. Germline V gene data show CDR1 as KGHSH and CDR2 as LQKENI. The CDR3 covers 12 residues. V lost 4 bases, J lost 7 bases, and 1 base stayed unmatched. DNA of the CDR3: TGTGCCAGCTCACTGGACAGGGGGACCCAGTACTTC. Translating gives CASSLDRGTQYF.

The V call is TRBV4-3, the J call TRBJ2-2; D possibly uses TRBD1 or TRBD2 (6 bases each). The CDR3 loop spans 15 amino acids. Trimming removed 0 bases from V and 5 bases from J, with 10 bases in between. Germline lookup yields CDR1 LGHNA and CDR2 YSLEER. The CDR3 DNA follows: TGCGCCAGCAGCCAAGAAGGGGGGAAGACCGGGGAGCTGTTTTTT. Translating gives CASSQEGGKTGELFF.

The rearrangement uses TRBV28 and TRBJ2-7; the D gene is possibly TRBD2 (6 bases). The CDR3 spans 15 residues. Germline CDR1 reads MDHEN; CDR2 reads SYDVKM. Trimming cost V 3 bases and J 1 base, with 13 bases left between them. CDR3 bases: TGTGCCAGCAGTTTGGCCGGGACTCTTTCCTACGAGCAGTACTTC. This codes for CASSLAGTLSYEQYF.

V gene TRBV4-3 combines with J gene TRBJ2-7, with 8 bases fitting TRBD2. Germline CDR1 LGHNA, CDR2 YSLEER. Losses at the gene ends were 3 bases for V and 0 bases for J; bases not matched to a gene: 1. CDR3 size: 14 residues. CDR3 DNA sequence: TGCGCCAGCAGCCAGGGGACTAGCTCCTACGAGCAGTACTTC. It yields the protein CASSQGTSSYEQYF.

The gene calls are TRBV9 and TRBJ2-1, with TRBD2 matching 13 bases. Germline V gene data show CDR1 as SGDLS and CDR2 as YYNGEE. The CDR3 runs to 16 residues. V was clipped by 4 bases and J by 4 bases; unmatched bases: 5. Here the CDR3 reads CASSMGLAGLYNEQFF. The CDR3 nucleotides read TGTGCCAGCAGCATGGGACTAGCGGGGCTATACAATGAGCAGTTCTTC.

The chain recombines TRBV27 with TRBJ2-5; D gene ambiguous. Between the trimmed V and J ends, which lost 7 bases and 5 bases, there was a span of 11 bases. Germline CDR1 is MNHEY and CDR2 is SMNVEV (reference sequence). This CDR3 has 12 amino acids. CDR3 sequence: CASTVTSETQYF. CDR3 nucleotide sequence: TGTGCCAGCACCGTCACAAGCGAGACCCAGTACTTC.

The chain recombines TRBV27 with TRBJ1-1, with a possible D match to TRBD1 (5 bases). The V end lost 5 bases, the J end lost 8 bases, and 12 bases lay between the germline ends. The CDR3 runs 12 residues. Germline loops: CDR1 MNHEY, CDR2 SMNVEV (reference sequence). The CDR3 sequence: CASSPGPGEAFF. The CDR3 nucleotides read TGTGCCAGCAGTCCAGGGCCAGGGGAAGCTTTCTTT.